Shown below are 27 T cell receptor beta chains from a single sample sequenced in a study of regulatory T cells in long-lasting Graves disease. This sample's time point: newly diagnosed GD, antithyroid drugs for less than 3 months. From RNA extracted from PBMCs, the TCR library was made. The TCR beta library used iRepertoire HTBI primers with Arm-PCR amplification of CDR3. Using its own MiXCR run on the multiplex PCR reads, TCRdb lists one record per CDR3 protein. Altogether about 350,000 distinct CDR3 sequences are present, 16% being singletons, with the ten largest covering around 20%. These same records also appear under a second study, on T cells in Graves' hyperthyroidism and ophthalmopathy.

Here the sequenced sample was peripheral blood mononuclear cells (PBMCs), taken at new diagnosis, from a patient treated with antithyroid drugs. The source is a woman under 30 with Graves disease.

This clonotype was seen ten or more times. V and J are TRBV6-2 or TRBV6-3 and TRBJ1-5; 8 positions agree with TRBD1. The CDR3 extends over 19 amino acids. The germline CDR1 and CDR2 sequences are MNHEY and SVGEGT. V dropped 4 bases and J dropped 0; count of bases not matched to a gene: 14. Here the CDR3 reads CASSSGQDTLAYSNQPQHF. CDR3 nucleotides: TGTGCCAGCAGTTCGGGACAGGATACCCTCGCCTATAGCAATCAGCCCCAGCATTTT.

This clonotype appeared many times. This chain joins TRBV20-1 and TRBJ1-1, with D possibly matching TRBD1 (6 bases). This CDR3 has 16 residues. Germline loops: CDR1 DFQATT, CDR2 SNEGSKA (reference sequence). Trimming cost V 6 bases and J 0 bases, with 20 bases left between them. The CDR3 here is CSARQAVGRVNTEAFF. CDR3 DNA sequence: TGCAGTGCCAGACAGGCCGTCGGGAGGGTGAACACTGAAGCTTTCTTT.

The table lists this clonotype with many counts. V is TRBV2 and J is TRBJ2-5, with 7 bases that match TRBD2. The CDR3 totals 14 residues. CDR1 is SNHLY and CDR2 is FYNNEI in the germline V gene. V shed 4 bases, J shed 5 bases, and the junction held 7 bases outside the gene matches. The CDR3 coding sequence is TGTGCCAGCAGTGGGTTACTAGCGTCGGAGACCCAGTACTTC. It specifies CASSGLLASETQYF. The variable domain in full, with the rest retrieved from reference TRBV2 and TRBJ2-5, is EPEVTQTPSHQVTQMGQEVILRCVPISNHLYFYWYRQILGQKVEFLVSFYNNEISEKSEIFDDQFSVERPDGSNFTLKIRSTKLEDSAMYFCASSGLLASETQYFGPGTRLLVL.

This clonotype appeared many times. The gene calls are TRBV28 and TRBJ2-7, with TRBD2 as a possible D gene (6 bases). The V and J ends lost 6 bases and 2 bases respectively, with 8 bases between them. The germline CDR1 and CDR2 sequences are MDHEN and SYDVKM. This CDR3 has 12 amino acids. CDR3 nucleotides: TGTGCCAGCAGCTTAGCGGCCTACGAGCAGTACTTC. Its protein product is CASSLAAYEQYF.

This clonotype was found a few times. This chain links TRBV19 with TRBJ2-7, with D unclear. The germline V gene encodes CDR1 LNHDA and CDR2 SQIVND (reference sequence). V was trimmed by 4 bases and J by 4 bases, leaving 5 bases between them. The length of the CDR3 is 11 residues. The CDR3, as DNA: TGTGCCAGTAGTAACCAATACGAGCAGTACTTC. Translated, it gives CASSNQYEQYF.

This clonotype was seen a few times. A much more abundant neighbour one base away suggests this may be a read error. The rearrangement uses TRBV6-9 and TRBJ1-2, with D unclear. The CDR3 has 14 amino acids. In germline, CDR1 is MNHGY, CDR2 SVAAGI. V lost 2 bases and J 4 bases, leaving 11 bases between the germline ends. The CDR3 sequence: CASSYAGLPYGYTF. The CDR3 DNA is TGTGCCAGCAGTTATGCCGGGCTCCCCTATGGCTACACCTTC.

About this clonotype: It may be a read error: a sequence one base away is much more abundant. The rearrangement links TRBV7-2 to TRBJ1-4; D gene uncertain. The germline CDR1 and CDR2 sequences are SGHTA and FQGNSA. The CDR3 has 20 amino acids. V lost 1 base to trimming and J lost 1 base, with 22 bases between them. The CDR3 loop reads CASSLVGRRTPLVTNEKLFF. CDR3 sequence (DNA): TGTGCCAGCAGCTTAGTCGGACGGAGAACCCCGTTGGTAACTAATGAAAAACTGTTTTTT. Variable domain in full (rest from reference TRBV7-2 and TRBJ1-4): GAGVSQSPSNKVTEKGKDVELRCDPISGHTALYWYRQSLGQGLEFLIYFQGNSAPDKSGLPSDRFSAERTGGSVSTLTIQRTQQEDSAVYLCASSLVGRRTPLVTNEKLFFGSGTQLSVL.

This clonotype was observed a single time. One base separates it from a far larger clone, so it is likely a read error. CDR3 sequence (DNA): TGTGCCAGCTCACCATACGGACGGGGCTCCTACGAGCAGTTCTTC. Translated: CASSPYGRGSYEQFF. The chain joins TRBV18 to TRBJ2-1, with D possibly called TRBD1 or TRBD2 (5 bases each). CDR3 length: 15 amino acids. With 2 bases removed from V and 10 bases from J, the gap between germline ends came to 18 bases. CDR1 KGHSH and CDR2 LQKENI come from the germline V gene.

Points on this clonotype: A read error is likely, as this CDR3 ends without the conserved phenylalanine or tryptophan. The V gene is TRBV27, the J gene TRBJ1-2; 9 bases are shared with TRBD1. Germline lookup yields CDR1 MNHEY and CDR2 SMNVEV (reference sequence). Trimming removed 3 bases from V and 8 bases from J; junction bases left unmatched: 7. There are 14 residues in the CDR3. CDR3 loop: CASSFGDRVGGYTL. CDR3 DNA sequence: TGTGCCAGCAGTTTTGGGGACAGGGTTGGAGGCTACACCCTC.

This clonotype was seen only a few times. The chain joins TRBV19 to TRBJ1-5, with unresolved D. CDR3 length: 14 residues. V lost 6 bases and J 4 bases, leaving 13 bases between the germline ends. Germline CDR1 LNHDA, CDR2 SQIVND (reference sequence). The CDR3 DNA reads TGTGCCAGTAGGAAACCAGATAATAATCAGCCCCAGCATTTT. Encoded protein: CASRKPDNNQPQHF.

This clonotype showed up just a few times. This sequence joins TRBV29-1 and TRBJ1-2; TRBD1 matches 7 bases. The ends lost 4 bases at V and 6 bases at J; junction bases unmatched: 5. CDR3 length: 12 residues. The germline V gene has CDR1 SQVTM and CDR2 ANQGSEA. The CDR3 protein is CSVGDDRDGYTF. CDR3 DNA: TGCAGCGTTGGGGACGACAGGGATGGCTACACCTTC.

The table lists this clonotype with a few counts. The V gene is TRBV12-3 or TRBV12-4, the J gene TRBJ1-3, with 7 bases fitting TRBD1. With 5 bases clipped from V and 0 bases from J, the junction kept 4 bases outside the gene matches. The CDR3 has 15 residues. The CDR3, as DNA: TGTGCCAGCAGTGCACCAGGGGGCTCTGGAAACACCATATATTTT. It yields the protein CASSAPGGSGNTIYF.

This clonotype has ten or more counts. The chain carries TRBV11-2 and TRBJ1-2, with D unresolved. CDR3 length equals 13 residues. CDR1 is SGHAT and CDR2 is FQNNGV in the germline V gene. The ends were cut back, 4 bases at V and 7 bases at J, with 13 bases in the middle. The CDR3 sequence is CASSYRVLGGYTF. CDR3 bases: TGTGCCAGCAGCTATCGTGTGTTGGGTGGCTACACCTTC.

This chain joins TRBV11-2 and TRBJ2-1, with a possible D match to TRBD2 (6 bases). The CDR3 has 14 residues. Looked up from germline, CDR1 is SGHAT and CDR2 is FQNNGV. With 5 bases removed from V and 2 bases from J, the gap between germline ends came to 10 bases. The CDR3 spells CASSLSGAYNEQFF. The CDR3 bases are TGTGCCAGCAGCCTTTCGGGGGCCTACAATGAGCAGTTCTTC.

The chain combines TRBV27 with TRBJ2-1, with D tentatively TRBD1 or TRBD2 (5 bases each). V shed 3 bases and J shed 5 bases, with 11 bases lying between them. The CDR3 sequence is 14 residues long. Germline V CDR1 and CDR2: MNHEY, SMNVEV (reference sequence). The DNA of the CDR3 is TGTGCCAGCAGTTTTCCGGGACGTAACAATGAGCAGTTCTTC. It codes for CASSFPGRNNEQFF.

In its sample, this clonotype was seen many times. V gene TRBV5-1 combines with J gene TRBJ2-2, with 9 bases fitting TRBD1. The CDR3 spans 15 residues. Looked up from germline, CDR1 is SGHRS and CDR2 is YFSETQ. The V and J ends lost 5 bases and 1 base, in that order; junction bases with no gene match: 3. This chain's CDR3 is CASSRQGVNTGELFF. CDR3 bases: TGCGCCAGCAGTAGACAGGGGGTGAACACCGGGGAGCTGTTTTTT.

The rearrangement uses TRBV7-9 and TRBJ1-5; a possible D gene is TRBD1 (6 bases). V was pared by 2 bases and J by 5 bases, with 7 bases between. The germline CDR1 and CDR2 sequences are SEHNR and FQNEAQ (reference sequence). The CDR3 has 13 residues. In DNA, the CDR3 is TGTGCCAGCAGCTTACAGGGGCATCAGCCCCAGCATTTT. Its protein is CASSLQGHQPQHF.

This clonotype was detected ten times or more. The rearrangement joins TRBV5-1 to TRBJ2-1; D gene uncertain. There are 13 residues in the CDR3. V lost 3 bases and J 10 bases, leaving 14 bases between the germline ends. Germline CDR1 is SGHRS and CDR2 is YFSETQ. CDR3 sequence: CASSSRPGEEQFF. The CDR3 DNA sequence: TGCGCCAGCAGCTCACGTCCAGGAGAAGAGCAGTTCTTC.

This clonotype was observed many times. The chain uses TRBV6-1 and TRBJ2-7; TRBD1 matches 7 bases. Germline V lookup: CDR1 MNHNS, CDR2 SASEGT. V gave up 6 bases and J gave up 0 bases; unmatched junction bases: 2. CDR3 length equals 13 residues. The CDR3 here is CASRGQNSYEQYF. The CDR3 bases are TGTGCCAGCAGGGGACAGAACTCCTACGAGCAGTACTTC.

At least ten counts were recorded for this clonotype. This chain joins TRBV20-1 and TRBJ2-5; the match to TRBD1 covers 10 bases. The germline gives CDR1 DFQATT, CDR2 SNEGSKA (reference sequence). The CDR3 has 15 amino acids. V was pared by 0 bases and J by 5 bases, with 6 bases of the junction left unmatched. CDR3 loop: CSARDRTGGWETQYF. The CDR3 region has the DNA TGCAGTGCTAGAGATAGGACAGGGGGATGGGAGACCCAGTACTTC.

This clonotype came up many times. The rearrangement uses TRBV6-1 and TRBJ1-6, with D possibly TRBD1 on 6 matching bases. Trimming stripped 4 bases from V and 7 bases from J, with 11 bases between. The CDR3 sequence is 14 residues long. From germline, CDR1 is MNHNS and CDR2 SASEGT. Here the CDR3 DNA reads TGTGCCAGCAGTGCGGGAGGGGGGAATTCACCCCTCCACTTT. Translating it yields CASSAGGGNSPLHF.

This clonotype was found many times. V usage is TRBV20-1 and J usage is TRBJ2-7, with D unresolved. Germline CDR1 and CDR2: DFQATT and SNEGSKA (reference sequence). The CDR3 is 13 amino acids. V gave up 0 bases and J gave up 7 bases, with 13 bases separating them. The CDR3 DNA reads as TGCAGTGCTAGAGATAAACCCGTAAGTGAGCAGTACTTC. Translated: CSARDKPVSEQYF.

The V gene is TRBV18, the J gene TRBJ2-5, with a weak D call TRBD1 (6 bases). V lost 0 bases and J lost 2, with 10 bases in between. The germline CDR1 and CDR2 sequences are KGHSH and LQKENI. The CDR3 has 15 residues. Here the CDR3 reads CASSPPQGRQETQYF. CDR3 in DNA: TGTGCCAGCTCACCACCACAGGGAAGACAAGAGACCCAGTACTTC.

This clonotype came up a few times. The chain is built from TRBV20-1 and TRBJ2-5; TRBD2 agrees at 12 bases. Trimming took 5 bases from V and 3 from J; bases not matched to a gene: 7. The germline gives CDR1 DFQATT, CDR2 SNEGSKA (reference sequence). This CDR3 is 15 amino acids long. CDR3 coding DNA: TGCAGTGCTCCCGGCACTAGCGGGGGGAAAGAGACCCAGTACTTC. It specifies CSAPGTSGGKETQYF.

This clonotype was found many times. CDR3 coding DNA: TGTGCCAGCAGTGAGGTACTGGCGAACACTGAAGCTTTCTTT. This codes for CASSEVLANTEAFF. The rearrangement links TRBV6-1 to TRBJ1-1; D call uncertain. Trimming shortened V by 3 bases and J by 1 base, and 9 bases separated the two germline ends. Germline CDR1 is MNHNS and CDR2 is SASEGT. CDR3 length equals 14 residues.

This clonotype was detected only a few times. J is TRBJ1-4 and V is TRBV28, with TRBD1 matching over 7 bases. The CDR3 has 16 residues. V lost 5 bases, J lost 3 bases, and 9 bases stayed unmatched. Per the germline V gene, CDR1 is MDHEN and CDR2 is SYDVKM. The CDR3 DNA reads as TGTGCCAGCAGTCCCCCTACAGGGGCCCCTAATGAAAAACTGTTTTTT. It codes for CASSPPTGAPNEKLFF.

This clonotype occurred a few times. The chain carries TRBV18 and TRBJ2-1; 8 bases fit TRBD2. V was pared by 2 bases and J by 0 bases, with 3 bases of the junction left unmatched. The V gene's germline CDR1 is KGHSH and CDR2 LQKENI. CDR3 size: 16 residues. The DNA of the CDR3 is TGTGCCAGCTCACCAGACGGGAGGGCCTCCTACAATGAGCAGTTCTTC. Its translation: CASSPDGRASYNEQFF.